The entry below describes one T cell receptor (beta chain). Its antigen is currently unknown. The data derive from a study of cytomegalovirus exposure and HLA in healthy donors. Study-wide points: It was reported that the classifier diagnosed cytomegalovirus status with high specificity and sensitivity in both the original and validation cohorts. Near-uniform donor sequencing depth was presumed by presence/absence analyses.

The V gene's germline CDR1 is SGHDN and CDR2 FVKESK. The V end was cut by 1 base, the J end by 3 bases, with 6 bases between. The CDR3 extends over 13 amino acids. 60 Vbeta and 13 Jbeta primers were used in PCR. Original processing methods: Approximately 9.9 million of 70 million to 80 million unique TCR beta chains were shared, per a later count. TCRdb keeps only in-frame clones here, not all; method: immunoSEQ multiplex PCR. V and J calls and clone size are copied from that table; D and trimming were computed from the DNA. The data hold approximately 210,000 clones, with approximately 86% observed a single time.

This chain links TRBV14 with TRBJ1-1, with D tentatively TRBD1 (5 bases). The sample was PBMCs. This sequence was found in a woman in her late teens or twenties in good health and CMV-seronegative. CDR3 sequence reads: CASSQAGYTEAFF. CDR3 DNA: TGTGCCAGCAGCCAAGCAGGGTACACTGAAGCTTTCTTT. The full variable domain, rest sourced from reference TRBV14 and TRBJ1-1, is EAGVTQFPSHSVIEKGQTVTLRCDPISGHDNLYWYRRVMGKEIKFLLHFVKESKQDESGMPNNRFLAERTGGTYSTLKVQPAELEDSGVYFCASSQAGYTEAFFGQGTRLTVV.